Listed below are T cell receptor beta chains from one sample, sequenced in a study of T cell changes during pregnancy in multiple sclerosis. Clones were read by immunoSEQ multiplex PCR, and TCRdb kept only the in-frame ones, dropping some. The table includes about 83,000 clones, around 90% detected once. The starting material was PBMCs, obtained in the first trimester of pregnancy. The receptors shown here come from a female donor in good health, serving as a control in a pregnancy study. Some clones in this sample may be carry-over from other donors' samples. Each CDR3 is given with its conserved first and last residue. A D gene is named only where the DNA matches it firmly. Clone sizes are given selectively: once, few, many, or a class where the clone is expanded.

>.|TRBV19|TRBD1|TRBJ2-5
CASSIGQGAVWETQYF
TGTGCCAGTAGTATAGGCCAGGGGGCTGTATGGGAGACCCAGTACTTC
>.|TRBV28|TRBD2|TRBJ2-7
CASRIAGGPHYEQYF
TGTGCCAGCAGAATAGCGGGAGGTCCCCACTACGAGCAGTACTTC
>.|TRBV5-4|.|TRBJ1-6
CASTKTGKGNSPLHF
TGTGCCAGCACCAAGACAGGAAAGGGTAATTCACCCCTCCACTTT
>.|TRBV10-3|TRBD2|TRBJ2-7
CAISGTSGRAPGEQYF
TGTGCCATCAGTGGGACTAGCGGGAGGGCCCCGGGCGAGCAGTACTTC
>.|TRBV9|TRBD1|TRBJ2-2
CASSVSRDRDDANTGELFF
TGTGCCAGCAGCGTAAGCCGGGACAGGGATGACGCGAACACCGGGGAGCTGTTTTTT
>.|TRBV5-1|.|TRBJ2-1
CASSFDRPNEQFF
TGCGCCAGCAGCTTCGACAGGCCTAATGAGCAGTTCTTC
>few|TRBV19|TRBD1|TRBJ1-2
CASSSRTGGASGYTF
TGTGCCAGTAGTTCCAGGACAGGGGGCGCGAGTGGCTACACCTTC
>.|TRBV7-8|.|TRBJ2-5
CASSLASPGLETQYF
TGTGCCAGCAGCTTAGCGTCCCCGGGGTTGGAGACCCAGTACTTC
>.|TRBV18|TRBD1|TRBJ2-7
CASSPGQGAEEQYF
TGTGCCAGCTCACCAGGCCAGGGGGCGGAGGAGCAGTACTTC
>few|TRBV27|.|TRBJ2-4
CASSLAWGAIQYF
TGTGCCAGCAGTTTGGCGTGGGGAGCGATTCAGTACTTC
>once|TRBV2|TRBD1|TRBJ1-2
CASSDTAPWRGRGSGYTF
TGTGCCAGCAGTGATACCGCCCCTTGGAGGGGGCGAGGGAGTGGCTACACCTTC
>.|TRBV7-9|TRBD1|TRBJ2-7
CASSFRQGQGYEQYF
TGTGCCAGCAGCTTCAGACAGGGACAGGGCTACGAGCAGTACTTC
>.|TRBV6-4|TRBD1|TRBJ1-1
CASSDSRDRGSDTEAFF
TGTGCCAGCAGTGACTCGAGAGACAGGGGGAGCGACACTGAAGCTTTCTTT
>.|TRBV27|.|TRBJ1-2
CASRQGNYGYTF
TGTGCCAGCAGACAGGGTAATTATGGCTACACCTTC
>.|TRBV6-1|.|TRBJ1-1
CASSELGVGGTEAFF
TGTGCCAGCAGTGAGTTGGGGGTGGGAGGCACTGAAGCTTTCTTT
>.|TRBV11-3|TRBD2|TRBJ2-1
CASSSGLAGINEQFF
TGTGCCAGCAGCTCCGGACTAGCGGGAATTAATGAACAGTTCTTC
>.|TRBV18|.|TRBJ1-5
CASSRSGVGNQPQHF
TGTGCCAGCTCACGGTCGGGGGTGGGTAATCAGCCCCAGCATTTT
>.|TRBV6-4|.|TRBJ2-2
CASSGGPTGELFF
TGTGCCAGCAGCGGGGGACCCACCGGGGAGCTGTTTTTT
>.|TRBV2|TRBD1|TRBJ1-4
CASRTGGGEKLFF
TGTGCCAGCAGGACAGGGGGAGGAGAAAAACTGTTTTTT
>.|TRBV5-1|.|TRBJ2-7
CASSSTPLEGEQYF
TGCGCCAGCAGCTCGACCCCCCTCGAGGGCGAGCAGTACTTC
>.|TRBV28|.|TRBJ2-5
CASSSPGALETQYF
TGTGCCAGCAGTTCTCCAGGGGCTTTGGAGACCCAGTACTTC
>.|TRBV4-2|TRBD1|TRBJ2-7
CASSQDGPGQGAGEQYF
TGTGCCAGCAGCCAAGATGGTCCCGGACAGGGGGCTGGGGAGCAGTACTTC
>.|TRBV19|.|TRBJ1-1
CASSLGRGTEAFF
TGTGCCAGTAGTCTCGGGAGGGGTACTGAAGCTTTCTTT
>once|TRBV18|TRBD1|TRBJ1-1
CASSPGTGNTEAFF
TGTGCCAGCTCACCCGGGACAGGGAACACTGAAGCTTTCTTT
>.|TRBV19|TRBD1|TRBJ1-1
CASSPGQLNTEAFF
TGTGCCAGTAGCCCGGGACAGCTCAACACTGAAGCTTTCTTT
>.|TRBV5-4|.|TRBJ2-5
CASSFYIRGPGETQYF
TGTGCCAGCAGCTTTTATATTAGGGGCCCCGGGGAGACCCAGTACTTC
>.|TRBV4-1|.|TRBJ2-7
CASSPGNDEQYF
TGCGCCAGCAGCCCAGGGAACGACGAGCAGTACTTC
>.|TRBV19|.|TRBJ1-5
CASKVQGSSNQPQHF
TGTGCCAGTAAGGTTCAGGGAAGTAGCAATCAGCCCCAGCATTTT
>.|TRBV18|TRBD1|TRBJ2-2
CASSRGQENTGELFF
TGTGCCAGCTCCCGGGGACAGGAAAACACCGGGGAGCTGTTTTTT
>.|TRBV25-1|.|TRBJ2-5
CASSERNYQETQYF
TGTGCCAGCAGTGAGAGGAATTACCAAGAGACCCAGTACTTC
>.|TRBV11-2|TRBD2|TRBJ2-7
CASSLSSGTYEQYF
TGTGCCAGCAGCTTGTCTAGCGGTACCTACGAGCAGTACTTC
>.|TRBV10-1|TRBD2|TRBJ2-2
CASSESKAGAGELFF
TGCGCCAGCAGTGAGTCGAAAGCGGGGGCCGGGGAGCTGTTTTTT
>.|TRBV4-1|TRBD1|TRBJ2-7
CASSQGDRSYEQYF
TGCGCCAGCAGCCAAGGGGACAGATCCTACGAGCAGTACTTC
>.|TRBV5-1|TRBD2|TRBJ2-1
CASSLDLAGTYNEQFF
TGCGCCAGCAGCTTGGACCTAGCGGGAACCTACAATGAGCAGTTCTTC
>.|TRBV7-6|TRBD1|TRBJ2-3
CASSSLGGQGVTSTDTQYF
TGTGCCAGCAGCTCCCTCGGCGGACAGGGCGTTACTAGCACAGATACGCAGTATTTT
>.|TRBV29-1|TRBD1|TRBJ1-1
CSVGDRVDRKTTEAFF
TGCAGCGTAGGGGACAGGGTAGACCGAAAGACCACTGAAGCTTTCTTT
>.|TRBV11-3|.|TRBJ2-3
CASSLDGATNTQYF
TGTGCCAGCAGCTTAGACGGAGCTACTAATACGCAGTATTTT
>.|TRBV18|.|TRBJ2-3
CASSPKLEGGTDTQYF
TGTGCCAGCTCACCGAAGCTCGAGGGGGGCACAGATACGCAGTATTTT
>once|TRBV7-2|TRBD2|TRBJ2-2
CASSSDGTSGVGELFF
TGTGCCAGCAGCTCCGATGGGACTAGCGGGGTCGGGGAGCTGTTTTTT
>.|TRBV30|.|TRBJ1-6
CAWNRGQTELSYNSPLHF
TGTGCCTGGAATCGTGGACAGACGGAGTTGTCCTATAATTCACCCCTCCACTTT
>.|TRBV4-1|TRBD2|TRBJ2-5
CASSPKPRGTSGSSDQETQYF
TGCGCCAGCAGCCCCAAACCTAGGGGGACTAGCGGGAGTTCAGATCAAGAGACCCAGTACTTC
>.|TRBV7-9|TRBD2|TRBJ2-1
CASSFGLAENEQFF
TGTGCCAGCAGCTTTGGACTAGCGGAGAATGAGCAGTTCTTC
>once|TRBV11-3|.|TRBJ2-2
CASSLGGQRTGELFF
TGTGCCAGCAGCTTAGGAGGGCAGCGCACCGGGGAGCTGTTTTTT
>.|TRBV29-1|.|TRBJ1-1
CSVDPRGRGNTEAFF
TGCAGCGTTGACCCCCGAGGGCGCGGGAACACTGAAGCTTTCTTT
>.|TRBV7-2|TRBD2|TRBJ2-1
CASSWGLAGAYNEQFF
TGTGCCAGCAGCTGGGGGCTAGCGGGAGCTTACAATGAGCAGTTCTTC
>.|TRBV11-2|TRBD1|TRBJ2-7
CASRTGTGLYEQYF
TGTGCCAGCAGGACCGGGACAGGGCTTTACGAGCAGTACTTC
>.|TRBV9|TRBD2|TRBJ2-3
CASSVGTSGMGTDTQYF
TGTGCCAGCAGCGTTGGGACTAGCGGGATGGGAACAGATACGCAGTATTTT
>once|TRBV9|.|TRBJ2-2
CASSAHPSSANTGELFF
TGTGCCAGCAGCGCTCATCCTAGCTCAGCGAACACCGGGGAGCTGTTTTTT
>.|TRBV5-1|TRBD1|TRBJ2-1
CASSFRQGAENEQFF
TGCGCCAGCAGCTTTCGGCAGGGGGCAGAAAATGAGCAGTTCTTC
>.|TRBV30|TRBD1|TRBJ2-7
CAWTRGFNEQYF
TGTGCCTGGACCAGGGGGTTCAACGAGCAGTACTTC
>.|TRBV27|.|TRBJ2-3
CASSLLSTDTQYF
TGTGCCAGCAGTTTGCTAAGCACAGATACGCAGTATTTT
>.|TRBV28|.|TRBJ1-2
CASSPAFGDAYGYTF
TGTGCCAGCAGTCCAGCCTTCGGAGACGCCTATGGCTACACCTTC
>medium-sized|TRBV6-4|TRBD2|TRBJ2-3
CASSDSGGRGTDTQYF
TGTGCCAGCAGTGACTCGGGCGGGAGGGGCACAGATACGCAGTATTTT
>.|TRBV28|TRBD1|TRBJ1-2
CASSLSSFPTGFSYGYTF
TGTGCCAGCAGTTTAAGTTCCTTTCCGACAGGGTTCAGCTATGGCTACACCTTC
>.|TRBV29-1|.|TRBJ2-3
CSVERDGADTQYF
TGCAGCGTTGAGCGGGACGGGGCAGATACGCAGTATTTT
>.|TRBV30|TRBD2|TRBJ2-1
CAWSTTSGWVSYNEQFF
TGTGCCTGGAGTACGACTAGCGGGTGGGTCTCCTACAATGAGCAGTTCTTC
>.|TRBV28|TRBD2|TRBJ2-2
CASSSLNRLAGVRTGELFF
TGTGCCAGCAGTTCCCTCAACCGCCTAGCGGGAGTTCGCACCGGGGAGCTGTTTTTT
>once|TRBV28|TRBD1|TRBJ2-7
CASTPGQGFYEQYF
TGTGCCAGCACTCCGGGACAGGGGTTCTACGAGCAGTACTTC
>.|TRBV28|TRBD2|TRBJ2-3
CASSLLGLAGGQDTQYF
TGTGCCAGCAGTTTATTGGGACTAGCGGGAGGGCAAGATACGCAGTATTTT
>.|TRBV6-5|TRBD1|TRBJ2-1
CASGSGGPPQFF
TGTGCCAGCGGATCAGGGGGCCCCCCTCAGTTCTTC